The present T cell receptor (beta chain) was sequenced within a study of T-cell memory formation after mild COVID-19. At the level of the study: Largely, the TCR clusters proved donor specific.

Germline-derived CDR1 and CDR2 are SGHAT and FQNNGV. Deletions cut 1 base from V and 3 bases from J, with 10 bases between. The CDR3 is 14 residues long. With constant-segment primers, 5'RACE yielded cDNA libraries of TCR alpha and TCR beta that carried sample barcodes and UMIs. TCRdb called the 5' RACE reads again in MiXCR, with one record for every CDR3 protein. The profile shows over 450,000 distinct CDR3 sequences, around 20% of them singletons. Remarks on this clonotype: Its antigen is undetermined.

Study findings and constraints: Pre-infection memory already had some responding clones, implying cross-reactive memory joined. Still unconfirmed is whether the second-wave clones peaking on day 37 recognized SARS-CoV-2.

The genes are TRBV11-2 and TRBJ2-7; TRBD1 is a possible D gene (6 bases). The receptor was isolated from an adult woman who had mild COVID-19 (a few samples of this study predate the infection). Cell type and time point are not known. The sequenced sample was PBMCs or a T cell subset sorted from them (not recorded which). In DNA form, the CDR3 reads TGTGCCAGCAGCTTAGGGACAGCAAACTACGAGCAGTACTTC. It is translated as CASSLGTANYEQYF.